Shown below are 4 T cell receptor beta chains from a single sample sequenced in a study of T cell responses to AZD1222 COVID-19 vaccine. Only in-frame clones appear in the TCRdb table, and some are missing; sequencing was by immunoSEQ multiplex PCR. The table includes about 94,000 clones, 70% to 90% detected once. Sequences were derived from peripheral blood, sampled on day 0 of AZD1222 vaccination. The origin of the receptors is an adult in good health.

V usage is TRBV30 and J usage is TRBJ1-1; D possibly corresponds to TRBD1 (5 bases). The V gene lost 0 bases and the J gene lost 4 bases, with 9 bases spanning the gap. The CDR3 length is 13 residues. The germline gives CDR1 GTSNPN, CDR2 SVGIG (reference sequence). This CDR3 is CAWSVNGGTEAFF. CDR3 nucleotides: TGTGCCTGGAGTGTTAACGGGGGCACTGAAGCTTTCTTT.

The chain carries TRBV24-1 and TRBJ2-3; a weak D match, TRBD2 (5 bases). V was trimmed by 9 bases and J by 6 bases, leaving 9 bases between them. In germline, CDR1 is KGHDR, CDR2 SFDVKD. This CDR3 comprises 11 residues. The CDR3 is CATRSGDTQYF. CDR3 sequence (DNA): TGTGCCACCCGATCGGGGGATACGCAGTATTTT.

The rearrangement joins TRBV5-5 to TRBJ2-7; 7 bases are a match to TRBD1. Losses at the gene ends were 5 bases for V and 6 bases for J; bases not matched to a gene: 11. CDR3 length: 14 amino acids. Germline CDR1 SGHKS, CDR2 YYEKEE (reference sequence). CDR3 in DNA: TGTGCCAGCAGACCGACAGGGTCCCGGGGCGAGCAGTACTTC. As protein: CASRPTGSRGEQYF.

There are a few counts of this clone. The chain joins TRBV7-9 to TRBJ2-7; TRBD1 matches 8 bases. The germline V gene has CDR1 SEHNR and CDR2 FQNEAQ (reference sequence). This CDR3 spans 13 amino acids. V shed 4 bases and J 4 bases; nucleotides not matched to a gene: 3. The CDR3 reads CASSSGTGYEQYF. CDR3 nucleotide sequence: TGTGCCAGCAGCTCTGGGACAGGTTACGAGCAGTACTTC.